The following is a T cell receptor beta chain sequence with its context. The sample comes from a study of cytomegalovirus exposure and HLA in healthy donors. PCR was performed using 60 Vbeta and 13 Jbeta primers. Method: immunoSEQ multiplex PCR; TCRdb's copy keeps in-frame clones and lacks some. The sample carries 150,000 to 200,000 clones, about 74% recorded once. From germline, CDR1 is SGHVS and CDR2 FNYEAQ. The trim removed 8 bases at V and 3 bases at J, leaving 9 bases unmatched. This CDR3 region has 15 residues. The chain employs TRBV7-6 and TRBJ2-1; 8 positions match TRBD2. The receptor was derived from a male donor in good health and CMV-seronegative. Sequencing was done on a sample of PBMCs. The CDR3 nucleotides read TGTGCCAGCTGCCGGGGGGGGCCCCTCTACAATGAGCAGTTCTTC. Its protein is CASCRGGPLYNEQFF.